This T cell receptor (beta chain) was sequenced in a study of blood T cell repertoires in COVID-19. As for the study in general: The cDNA or gDNA used as material had been derived from T cells, B-cell-depleted T cells, or PBMCs.

Original methodology: Quantification of nucleated cells was approximated via reference gene primer amplification. Generated by immunoSEQ multiplex PCR, the TCRdb table keeps only in-frame clones and is missing some. The V and J calls and clone size were taken over from that table, and D and trimming were inferred from the DNA. The repertoire holds 55,000 to 65,000 clones, with around 80% as singletons. Looked up from germline, CDR1 is SGHTA and CDR2 is FQGNSA. Trimming stripped 6 bases from V and 3 bases from J, with 12 bases between. The CDR3 consists of 15 residues. The receptor's source is a woman aged 60-75 years with acute or convalescent COVID-19. Sequencing input: peripheral blood. V usage is TRBV7-2 and J usage is TRBJ2-6, with a tentative D call TRBD1 (5 bases). This chain's CDR3 is CASSFKGLGANVLTF. In DNA, the CDR3 is TGTGCCAGCAGTTTTAAGGGGCTTGGGGCCAACGTCCTGACTTTC.